This T cell receptor (beta chain) was captured by sequencing in a study of T cells in Graves' hyperthyroidism and ophthalmopathy. Points from the study as a whole: Appearing also in blood were most of the thyroid clonotypes expanded above 0.001.

Criteria for exclusion of patients were uncontrolled infection, other autoimmune disease, pregnancy or lactation. Diagnoses were made from clinical symptoms, serum measures (thyroxine and TRAb), thyroid ultrasound and orbital computed tomography. Amplification targeted TCR beta CDR3 regions from RNA transcripts. The TCR CDR3 first-round RT-PCR relied on the HTBI primer set. TCRdb used MiXCR to reprocess the multiplex PCR reads, holding one entry per CDR3 protein. The sample lists approximately 510,000 distinct CDR3 sequences, 46% seen once, with around two fifths in the top ten. To note about this clonotype: Antigen specificity is unknown.

What was sequenced was peripheral blood or thyroid tissue (not recorded which). This sequence originates from an adult woman with Graves' disease, either hyperthyroidism or ophthalmopathy (not recorded which).

The chain's CDR3 is CASSFRGVWGQPQHF. CDR3 nucleotide sequence: TGTGCCAGCAGCTTCCGGGGGGTATGGGGCCAGCCCCAGCATTTT. V gene TRBV5-6 combines with J gene TRBJ1-5, with D possibly being TRBD1 (5 bases). This CDR3 is 15 amino acids long. V was pared by 2 bases and J by 7 bases, with 16 bases between. Looked up from germline, CDR1 is SGHDT and CDR2 is YYEEEE.